This entry lists 10 T cell receptor beta chains sequenced from one sample in a study of identical twins listed by TCRdb under 2016. Library preparation was by 5' RACE. Reads for this sample came from an Illumina HiSeq 2000. The public reads were reanalyzed by TCRdb: fastp trimming at Q25, MiXCR alignment, in-frame beta chains only. Each record represents a unique CDR3 protein, reported with the most common genes and DNA among its rows. This sample is represented by some 1,600,000 distinct CDR3 sequences; about 31% of them were singletons. Approximately 0.29% of the sample is in the top ten clones. Sequenced material: cord blood. These TCRs come from a newborn girl in good health.

The chain joins TRBV4-1 to TRBJ1-4, with TRBD1 identical over 9 bases. The CDR3 has 14 amino acids. Trimming at V came to 2 bases and at J to 7 bases, leaving 2 bases not matched to a gene. Germline lookup yields CDR1 MGHRA and CDR2 YSYEKL. CDR3 residues: CASSQLTGGEKLFF. CDR3 nucleotides: TGCGCCAGCAGCCAATTGACAGGGGGTGAAAAACTGTTTTTT.

V gene TRBV30 combines with J gene TRBJ2-3, with 8 bases aligning to TRBD2. Germline V gene lookup returns CDR1 GTSNPN and CDR2 SVGIG (reference sequence). The V gene end was trimmed by 1 base and the J gene end by 2 bases; junction bases not matched to a gene: 8. This CDR3 contains 16 residues. The CDR3 sequence is CAWSGRGLAITDTQYF. The CDR3, as DNA: TGTGCCTGGAGTGGTCGTGGACTAGCTATCACAGATACGCAGTATTTT.

As for this clonotype: This likely stems from a read error, as it lies one base from a far larger clone. The chain couples TRBV12-3 or TRBV12-4 to TRBJ2-7, with D possibly matching TRBD2 (5 bases). This CDR3 is built from 13 residues. V was shortened by 7 bases and J by 2 bases, with 12 bases between the two germline ends. CDR3 nucleotide sequence: TGTGCCAGCATTTTGCGGGTCCCCTACGAGCAGTACTTC. This translates into CASILRVPYEQYF.

This sequence joins TRBV5-5 and TRBJ2-4; TRBD1 is a possible D gene (6 bases). Trimming removed 2 bases at V and 8 bases at J, with 8 bases between. This CDR3 has 12 amino acids. Germline CDR1 and CDR2: SGHKS and YYEKEE (reference sequence). CDR3 bases: TGTGCCAGCAGCTTCAGGGGTGACATTCAGTACTTC. Its translation: CASSFRGDIQYF.

The V and J genes are TRBV28 and TRBJ1-2, with TRBD1 as a possible D gene (5 bases). The CDR3 totals 15 residues. CDR1 and CDR2 from the germline V gene are MDHEN and SYDVKM. V lost 3 bases and J lost 3, with 14 bases in between. The DNA for the CDR3 is TGTGCCAGCAGTTTTCGACAGCGACCCTACTATGGCTACACCTTC. Its protein is CASSFRQRPYYGYTF.

This chain joins TRBV5-1 and TRBJ2-7; no firm D call. CDR3 length: 11 amino acids. The ends were cut back, 4 bases at V and 6 bases at J, with 8 bases in the middle. Germline CDR1 reads SGHRS; CDR2 reads YFSETQ. CDR3 in amino acids: CASSPRFEQYF. The CDR3 DNA sequence: TGCGCCAGCAGCCCGCGGTTCGAGCAGTACTTC.

The genes are TRBV20-1 and TRBJ2-3; 14 bases align to TRBD2. The V gene's germline CDR1 is DFQATT and CDR2 SNEGSKA (reference sequence). The CDR3 is 16 residues long. The ends lost 5 bases at V and 4 bases at J; junction bases unmatched: 8. CDR3 residues: CSAGGLAGGRADTQYF. The CDR3 nucleotides read TGCAGTGCTGGAGGACTAGCGGGGGGCCGCGCAGATACGCAGTATTTT.

V and J are TRBV24-1 and TRBJ2-3, with 12 bases fitting TRBD2. V shed 0 bases and J 5 bases; nucleotides not matched to a gene: 5. The CDR3 is made up of 17 amino acids. Germline loops: CDR1 KGHDR, CDR2 SFDVKD. CDR3 in DNA: TGTGCCACCAGTGATTTGCTAGCGGGGGGGTTCGGAGATACGCAGTATTTT. This gives the protein CATSDLLAGGFGDTQYF.

In its sample, this clonotype was seen a few times. This chain joins TRBV5-5 and TRBJ2-7; TRBD1 aligns across 7 bases. This CDR3 contains 14 residues. Trimming cost V 1 base and J 3 bases; bases outside gene matches: 4. In germline, CDR1 is SGHKS, CDR2 YYEKEE (reference sequence). CDR3 sequence reads: CASSLFDRDYEQYF. In DNA form, the CDR3 reads TGTGCCAGCAGCTTGTTCGACAGGGACTACGAGCAGTACTTC. The full variable domain, its missing parts supplied by reference TRBV5-5 and TRBJ2-7, is DAGVTQSPTHLIKTRGQQVTLRCSPISGHKSVSWYQQVLGQGPQFIFQYYEKEERGRGNFPDRFSARQFPNYSSELNVNALLLGDSALYLCASSLFDRDYEQYFGPGTRLTVT.

The genes are TRBV12-5 and TRBJ2-3; the D is unclear. The CDR3 runs 14 residues. Trimming took 1 base from V and 6 from J, leaving 11 bases between them. CDR1 is LGHNT and CDR2 is FRNRAP in the germline V gene. The CDR3 region is CASGLDQVGDTQYF. CDR3 nucleotide sequence: TGTGCTAGTGGTTTGGATCAAGTTGGGGATACGCAGTATTTT.